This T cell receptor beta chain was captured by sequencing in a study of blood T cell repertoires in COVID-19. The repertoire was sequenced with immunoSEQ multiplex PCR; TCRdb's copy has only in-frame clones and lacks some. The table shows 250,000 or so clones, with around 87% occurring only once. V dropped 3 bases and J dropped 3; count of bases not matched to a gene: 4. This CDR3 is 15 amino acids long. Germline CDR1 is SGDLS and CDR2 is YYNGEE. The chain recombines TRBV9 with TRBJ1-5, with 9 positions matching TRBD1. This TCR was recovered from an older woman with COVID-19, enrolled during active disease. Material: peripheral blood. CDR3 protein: CASSDGTGLNQPQHF. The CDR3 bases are TGTGCCAGCAGCGACGGGACAGGGCTCAATCAGCCCCAGCATTTT.